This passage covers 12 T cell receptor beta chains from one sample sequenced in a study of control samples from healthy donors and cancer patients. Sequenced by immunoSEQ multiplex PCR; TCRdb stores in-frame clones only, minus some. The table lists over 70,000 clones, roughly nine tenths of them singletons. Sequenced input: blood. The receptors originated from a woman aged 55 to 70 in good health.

The CDR3 here is CASSLEAGGGHEQYF. Written as DNA, the CDR3 is TGTGCCAGCAGCTTGGAGGCGGGAGGGGGCCACGAGCAGTACTTC. The chain recombines TRBV7-3 with TRBJ2-7; 9 positions agree with TRBD2. Per the germline V gene, CDR1 is SGHTA and CDR2 is FQGTGA. The CDR3 has 15 amino acids. V lost 3 bases, J lost 5 bases, and 8 bases stayed unmatched.

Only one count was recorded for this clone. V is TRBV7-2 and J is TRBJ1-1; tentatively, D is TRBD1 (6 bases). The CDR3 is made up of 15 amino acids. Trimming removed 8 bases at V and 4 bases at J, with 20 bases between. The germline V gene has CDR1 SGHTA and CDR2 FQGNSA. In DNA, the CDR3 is TGTGCCAGCTGCCAAAGACAGTGGACAGCCACTGAAGCTTTCTTT. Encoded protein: CASCQRQWTATEAFF.

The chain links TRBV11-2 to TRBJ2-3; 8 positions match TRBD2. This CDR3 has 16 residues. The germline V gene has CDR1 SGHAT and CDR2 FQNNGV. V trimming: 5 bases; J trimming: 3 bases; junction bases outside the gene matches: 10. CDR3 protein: CASSPYPGLVTDTQYF. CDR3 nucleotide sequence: TGTGCCAGCAGCCCATACCCGGGACTAGTTACAGATACGCAGTATTTT.

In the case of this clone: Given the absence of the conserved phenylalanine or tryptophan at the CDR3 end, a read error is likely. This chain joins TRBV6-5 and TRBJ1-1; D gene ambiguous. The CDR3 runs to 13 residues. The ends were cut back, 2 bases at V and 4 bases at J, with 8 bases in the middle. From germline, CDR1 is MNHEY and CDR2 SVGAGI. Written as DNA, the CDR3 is TGTGCCAGCAGTTACGGGCAGTTCACTGAAGCTTTCCTT. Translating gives CASSYGQFTEAFL.

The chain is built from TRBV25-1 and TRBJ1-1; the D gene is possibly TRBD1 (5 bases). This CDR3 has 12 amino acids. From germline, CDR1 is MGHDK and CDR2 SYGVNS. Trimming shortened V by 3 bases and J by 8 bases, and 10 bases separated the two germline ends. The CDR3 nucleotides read TGTGCCAGCAGTGACCCAGGGTGGGAAGCTTTCTTT. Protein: CASSDPGWEAFF.

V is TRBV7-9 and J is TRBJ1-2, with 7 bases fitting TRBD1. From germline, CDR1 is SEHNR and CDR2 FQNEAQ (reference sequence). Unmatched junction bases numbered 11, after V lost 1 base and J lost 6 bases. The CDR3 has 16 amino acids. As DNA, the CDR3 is TGTGCCAGCAGCTTAGGAGGGACAGTCCTGTTGCATGGCTACACCTTC. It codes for CASSLGGTVLLHGYTF.

The CDR3 region is CASSAQGATGGNYGYTF. The CDR3 nucleotides read TGTGCCAGCAGTGCACAGGGGGCGACGGGGGGGAACTATGGCTACACCTTC. The chain carries TRBV2 and TRBJ1-2; TRBD1 agrees at 9 bases. Germline lookup yields CDR1 SNHLY and CDR2 FYNNEI. The CDR3 sequence is 17 residues long. With V trimmed by 4 bases and J by 2 bases, 11 bases remained unmatched.

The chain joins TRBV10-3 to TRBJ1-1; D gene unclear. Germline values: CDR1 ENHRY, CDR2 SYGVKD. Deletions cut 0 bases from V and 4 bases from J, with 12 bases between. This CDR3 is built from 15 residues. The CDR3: CAISESRDVGTEAFF. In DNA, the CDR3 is TGTGCCATCAGTGAGTCGAGGGATGTGGGCACTGAAGCTTTCTTT.

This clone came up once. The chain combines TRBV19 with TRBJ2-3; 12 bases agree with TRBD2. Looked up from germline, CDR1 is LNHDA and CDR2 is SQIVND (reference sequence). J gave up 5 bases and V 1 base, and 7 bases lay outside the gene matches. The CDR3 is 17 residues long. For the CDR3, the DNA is TGTGCCAGTAGTATAGGGCTAGCGGGGGGGGCAATAGATACGCAGTATTTT. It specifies CASSIGLAGGAIDTQYF.

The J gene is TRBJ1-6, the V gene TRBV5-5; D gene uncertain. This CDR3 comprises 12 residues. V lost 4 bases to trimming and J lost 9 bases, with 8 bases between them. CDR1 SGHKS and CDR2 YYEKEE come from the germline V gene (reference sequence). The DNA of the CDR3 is TGTGCCAGCAGCGCACAGACTTCACCCCTCCACTTT. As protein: CASSAQTSPLHF.

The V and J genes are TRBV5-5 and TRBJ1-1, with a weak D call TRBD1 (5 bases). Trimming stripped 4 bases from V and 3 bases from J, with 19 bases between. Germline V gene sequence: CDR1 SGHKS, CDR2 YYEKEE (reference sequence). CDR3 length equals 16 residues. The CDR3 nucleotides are TGTGCCAGCAGCCCGGGACCGGGGCTCTGGGACACTGAAGCTTTCTTT. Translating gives CASSPGPGLWDTEAFF.

The chain's CDR3 is CASSSADTGGASQYF. The CDR3 bases are TGTGCCAGCAGCTCCGCGGATACAGGGGGCGCGTCCCAGTACTTC. V gene TRBV5-4 combines with J gene TRBJ2-5; 9 nucleotides agree with TRBD1. CDR3 length: 15 amino acids. The J segment lost 9 bases and the V segment lost 3 bases, leaving 12 bases of the junction unmatched. Germline V gives CDR1 SGHNT, CDR2 YYREEE (reference sequence).